A selection of T cell receptor beta chains follows, all from one sample in a study of T cell responses to AZD1222 COVID-19 vaccine. Generated by immunoSEQ multiplex PCR, the TCRdb table keeps only in-frame clones and is missing some. The sample yields approximately 150,000 clones, around 90% seen once. This sample comprised peripheral blood, obtained on day 0 of AZD1222 vaccination. The receptors originated from an adult in good health. CDR3s include the opening cysteine and the closing phenylalanine or tryptophan. Each record gives: V gene, J gene, D gene, clone size, CDR3 DNA, CDR3 protein. A D gene is named only where the DNA matches it firmly. Part of the rows lack a size; the others show once, few, many or a class for expanded clones.

TRBV2	TRBJ1-6	TRBD1	.	TGTGCCAGCAGTAGGACAGGGGAAGGGTCACCCCTCCACTTT	CASSRTGEGSPLHF
TRBV7-9	TRBJ2-7	TRBD2	.	TGTGCCAGCAGGACTAGCGGGAGTTATGAGCAGTACTTC	CASRTSGSYEQYF
TRBV3-1/TRBV3-2	TRBJ2-2	TRBD2	few	TGTGCCAGCAGCTCACGGGGGACTAGTGTCACCGGGGAGCTGTTTTTT	CASSSRGTSVTGELFF
TRBV19	TRBJ1-1	.	.	TGTGCCAGTAGTATTGGGGGCTTAGCGAACACTGAAGCTTTCTTT	CASSIGGLANTEAFF
TRBV7-3	TRBJ2-7	TRBD1	.	TGTGCCAGCGCTCGGGACAGGGGGCTTTTAGGAGAGCAGTACTTC	CASARDRGLLGEQYF
TRBV12-3/TRBV12-4	TRBJ1-2	.	.	TGTGCCAGCAGTTTAGCATTCTATGGCTACACCTTC	CASSLAFYGYTF
TRBV14	TRBJ1-4	.	.	TGTGCCAGCAGCCCGCTATCGGTGCAGGAAAAACTGTTTTTT	CASSPLSVQEKLFF
TRBV7-9	TRBJ1-1	.	.	TGTGCCAGCAGCTTAGAGGGCCAGAGGGGTAAGCGAGCTTTCTTT	CASSLEGQRGKRAFF
TRBV5-1	TRBJ1-1	TRBD1	.	TGCGCCAGCAGCACGGCGGACAGGGTTTTAGGTGAAGCTTTCTTT	CASSTADRVLGEAFF
TRBV7-7	TRBJ2-5	.	.	TGTGCTAGCAGCCCCGGGGAGACCCAGTACTTC	CASSPGETQYF
TRBV19	TRBJ2-1	TRBD2	.	TGTGCCAGTAGTTCGATACTAGCGCCGATGGTAAATGAGCAGTTCTTC	CASSSILAPMVNEQFF
TRBV7-9	TRBJ1-4	.	.	TGTGCCAGCAGCTCTCCGTCTGCAACTAATGAAAAACTGTTTTTT	CASSSPSATNEKLFF
TRBV5-1	TRBJ1-3	.	.	TGCGCCAGCAGCGCTTACAGCTCTGGAAACACCATATATTTT	CASSAYSSGNTIYF
TRBV18	TRBJ1-3	.	.	TGTGCCAGCTCACCTGGCGCGGGAAACACCATATATTTT	CASSPGAGNTIYF
TRBV4-1	TRBJ1-2	TRBD1	.	TGCGCCAGCAGCCAAGCGACAGGGGGCCTGTGGGGCTACACCTTC	CASSQATGGLWGYTF
TRBV12-5	TRBJ1-2	.	.	TGTGCTAGTGCCTTGGACGGGAGGGGCTACACCTTC	CASALDGRGYTF
TRBV10-3	TRBJ1-1	TRBD1	.	TGTGCCATCAGTCAGGGGGCTGAAGCTTTCTTT	CAISQGAEAFF
TRBV11-2	TRBJ2-3	TRBD2	.	TGTGCCAGCAGCCCTGGGGTAGCGGGGTCAGATACGCAGTATTTT	CASSPGVAGSDTQYF
TRBV6-2/TRBV6-3	TRBJ1-2	.	.	TGTGCCAGCAGTCAAACACCGGCGAGGGGCTATGGCTACACCTTC	CASSQTPARGYGYTF
TRBV2	TRBJ1-4	TRBD1	.	TGTGCCAGCAGACCACAGACCGGGACAGTGAGTGAAAAACTGTTTTTT	CASRPQTGTVSEKLFF
TRBV2	TRBJ2-7	.	.	TGTGCCAGCAGTGTTACCGGGACGAAGAGCGAGCAGTACTTC	CASSVTGTKSEQYF
TRBV7-9	TRBJ2-7	.	.	TGTGCCAGCAGCTTAGGACGGGTCTACGAGCAGTACTTC	CASSLGRVYEQYF
TRBV6-5	TRBJ2-2	TRBD2	.	TGTGCCATCCACTTAGCGGGAGGAGGAACCGGGGAGCTGTTTTTT	CAIHLAGGGTGELFF
TRBV7-9	TRBJ2-7	.	.	TGTGCCAGCAGCTTAGCGCGGCAAGAGGGGCAGTACTTC	CASSLARQEGQYF
TRBV2	TRBJ1-2	.	.	TGTGCCAGCAGTGAACGGGGGATGGATGGCTACACCTTC	CASSERGMDGYTF
TRBV11-2	TRBJ1-4	.	.	TGTGCCAGCAGTCAGGTGTGGAGGATTAATGAAAAACTGTTTTTT	CASSQVWRINEKLFF
TRBV5-1	TRBJ2-7	.	once	TGCGCCAGCAGCTTGGGGGCGGTAAGCTCCTACGAGCAGTACTTC	CASSLGAVSSYEQYF
TRBV6-6	TRBJ2-5	.	once	TGTGCCAGCAGTTACCTGGAAGAGACCCAGTACTTC	CASSYLEETQYF
TRBV10-2	TRBJ2-4	TRBD1	.	TGCGCCAGCACGGACAGGGGGACGGATTCGGACATTCAGTACTTC	CASTDRGTDSDIQYF
TRBV12-1	TRBJ1-5	.	.	TGTGCCAGCAGCCTTACCGCCGGTAGGGGGAGCCTTTATAGCAATCAGCCCCAGCATTTT	CASSLTAGRGSLYSNQPQHF
TRBV7-9	TRBJ2-3	.	.	TGTGCCAGCAGCTTAGGACCAGATACGCAGTATTTT	CASSLGPDTQYF
TRBV5-4	TRBJ2-3	.	.	TGTGCCAGCAGCTTGGCTGGGCGGAGTCGCGGAGATACGCAGTATTTT	CASSLAGRSRGDTQYF
TRBV13	TRBJ2-7	TRBD1	.	TGTGCCAGCAGCTCCCGACAGGGGGCATGGGAGCAGTACTTC	CASSSRQGAWEQYF
TRBV6-2/TRBV6-3	TRBJ2-5	.	few	TGTGCCAGCAGTTACTCGGGCTCTAATTCTGAGACCCAGTACTTC	CASSYSGSNSETQYF
TRBV3-1/TRBV3-2	TRBJ1-6	.	.	TGTGCCAGCAGCCTCTTCCAGGGAAATTATAATTCACCCCTCCACTTT	CASSLFQGNYNSPLHF
TRBV30	TRBJ1-2	.	.	TGTGCCTGGACCGGCTCCTACTATGGCTACACCTTC	CAWTGSYYGYTF
TRBV7-2	TRBJ1-5	.	.	TGTGCCAGCAGCTCCGGGGGGAGGAGTCAGCCCCAGCATTTT	CASSSGGRSQPQHF
TRBV5-6	TRBJ1-2	TRBD1	.	TGTGCCAGCAGCTGGAAGGGGGCGCGGGGCTACACCTTC	CASSWKGARGYTF
TRBV6-6	TRBJ1-1	TRBD1	once	TGTGCCAGCAGCTCCCGTGACAGGGCGGGTTTTACTGAAGCTTTCTTT	CASSSRDRAGFTEAFF
TRBV4-1	TRBJ1-3	.	.	TGCGCCAGCAGCCAAGGGAACACCATATATTTT	CASSQGNTIYF
TRBV18	TRBJ2-3	.	.	TGTGCCAGCTCACCAATGGGGGGCAAGGGCACAGATACGCAGTATTTT	CASSPMGGKGTDTQYF
TRBV10-3	TRBJ2-1	TRBD2	.	TGTGCCATCAGTGGGGGAGGACTAGCGGGATTCAATGAGCAGTTCTTC	CAISGGGLAGFNEQFF
TRBV6-2/TRBV6-3	TRBJ2-3	TRBD2	.	TGTGCCAGCAGTTACTCGTCTAGCGGGGCCCTACGTGAGTATTTT	CASSYSSSGALREYF